The present T cell receptor (beta chain) was sequenced within a study of blood T cells in healthy people across ages. This clonotype was detected ten times or more. Its antigen is undetermined. Study conclusions and caveats: TCR beta diversity was tightly associated with the proportion of naive T cells.

Primers used in a second PCR of roughly 6 to 12 cycles were a sample-barcoded 5' primer and a J-beta primer mix. TCRdb recomputed calls from the 5' RACE reads with MiXCR, one row per CDR3 protein. The sample lists 1.5 million to 2 million distinct CDR3 sequences; about 28% were seen once. The CDR3 has 13 amino acids. Germline V gene sequence: CDR1 SQVTM, CDR2 ANQGSEA. V was clipped by 6 bases and J by 3 bases, with 12 bases between them. Every donor provided around 9.3 milliliters of peripheral blood. The source is a woman aged 30 to 39 in good health. The specimen was blood. The chain combines TRBV29-1 with TRBJ1-5, with D possibly TRBD1 on 5 matching bases. The CDR3 bases are TGCAGCGTGGGGGAAGGGACCAATCAGCCCCAGCATTTT. It encodes CSVGEGTNQPQHF. The full variable domain, its missing parts supplied by reference TRBV29-1 and TRBJ1-5, is SAVISQKPSRDICQRGTSLTIQCQVDSQVTMMFWYRQQPGQSLTLIATANQGSEATYESGFVIDKFPISRPNLTFSTLTVSNMSPEDSSIYLCSVGEGTNQPQHFGDGTRLSIL.